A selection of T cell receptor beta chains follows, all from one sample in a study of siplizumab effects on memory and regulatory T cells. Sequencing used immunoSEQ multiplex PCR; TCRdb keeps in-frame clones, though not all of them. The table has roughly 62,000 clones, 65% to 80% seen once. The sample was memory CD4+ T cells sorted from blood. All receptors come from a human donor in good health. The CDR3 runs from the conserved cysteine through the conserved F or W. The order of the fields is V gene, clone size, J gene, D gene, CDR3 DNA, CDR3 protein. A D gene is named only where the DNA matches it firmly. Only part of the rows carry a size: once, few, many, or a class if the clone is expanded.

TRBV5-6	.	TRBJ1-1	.	TGTGCCAGCAGCTTGGGGGGAGCACGGACTGAAGCTTTCTTT	CASSLGGARTEAFF
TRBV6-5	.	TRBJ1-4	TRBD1	TGTGCCAGCAGTTGGACAGGGGCCGGGGAACTGTTTTTT	CASSWTGAGELFF
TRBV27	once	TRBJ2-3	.	TGTGCCAGCAGTTCCTATACCCCCACTAGCTCGGATACGCAGTATTTT	CASSSYTPTSSDTQYF
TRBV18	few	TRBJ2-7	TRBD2	TGTGCCAGCTCCAAGGATACTAGCGGGGGATTGCGCGAGCAGTACTTC	CASSKDTSGGLREQYF
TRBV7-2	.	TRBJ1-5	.	TGTGCCAGCAGCGCCACAGGTTACAATCAGCCCCAGCATTTT	CASSATGYNQPQHF
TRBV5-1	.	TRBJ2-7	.	TGCGCCAGCAGCTTCTCCGGGACATCAGCCTCTTGGGGCTACGAGCAGTACTTC	CASSFSGTSASWGYEQYF
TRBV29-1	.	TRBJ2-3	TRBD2	TGCAGCGTTGTCCGGGGACTAGCAGAGAGGACAGATACGCAGTATTTT	CSVVRGLAERTDTQYF
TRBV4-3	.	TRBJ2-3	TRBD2	TGCGCCAGCAGCCAGACCGGGGGGGCCGGGACAGATACGCAGTATTTT	CASSQTGGAGTDTQYF
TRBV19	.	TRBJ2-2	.	TGTGCCAGTACCGACGCGGGGCCCTCCACCGGGGAGCTGTTTTTT	CASTDAGPSTGELFF
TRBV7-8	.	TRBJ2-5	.	TGTGCCAGCAGCCTAGGTGTGGGGGGCAGAAGAGAGACCCAGTACTTC	CASSLGVGGRRETQYF
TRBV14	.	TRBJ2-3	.	TGTGCCAGCAGCCGGGACTGGAGACTTACGCAGTATTTT	CASSRDWRLTQYF
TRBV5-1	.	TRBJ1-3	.	TGCGCCAGCAGCTTAAGTGGGGCAAGTGGAAACACCATATATTTT	CASSLSGASGNTIYF
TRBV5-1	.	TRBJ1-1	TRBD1	TGCGCCAGCAGCTCAACAGGGGACGGGTCGAACACTGAAGCTTTCTTT	CASSSTGDGSNTEAFF
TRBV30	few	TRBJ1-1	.	TGTGCCTGGAGGGACGAGACTGAAGCTTTCTTT	CAWRDETEAFF
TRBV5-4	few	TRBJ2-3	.	TGTGCCAGCAGCCCCTGGCAGGGCACAGATACGCAGTATTTT	CASSPWQGTDTQYF